These 8 T cell receptor beta chains were sequenced from one sample in a study of T cells in Graves' hyperthyroidism and ophthalmopathy. Regions amplified from RNA transcripts were the TCR beta CDR3 regions. The HTBI primer set was used in a first-round RT-PCR of the TCR CDR3. A single record per CDR3 protein comes from TCRdb applying MiXCR to the multiplex PCR reads. The table has a few hundred thousand distinct CDR3 sequences, approximately 14% seen once; the top ten hold less than 9.5%. The source material was blood. The receptor set was obtained from a woman in her twenties or thirties with Graves' hyperthyroidism.

This clonotype showed up just once. The CDR3 DNA reads TGCGCCAGCAGCACCGTTCGGGGGGCCCTCGGGGAGCAGTTCTTC. Protein: CASSTVRGALGEQFF. This chain joins TRBV5-1 and TRBJ2-1, with D possibly being TRBD2 (7 bases). Deletions cut 4 bases from V and 10 bases from J, with 21 bases between. Germline V CDR1 and CDR2: SGHRS, YFSETQ. This CDR3 has 15 amino acids. The complete variable domain, with remaining parts taken from reference TRBV5-1 and TRBJ2-1, reads KAGVTQTPRYLIKTRGQQVTLSCSPISGHRSVSWYQQTPGQGLQFLFEYFSETQRNKGNFPGRFSGRQFSNSRSEMNVSTLELGDSALYLCASSTVRGALGEQFFGPGTRLTVL.

This clonotype was seen a few times. The chain carries TRBV6-1 and TRBJ1-5, with TRBD1 matching 9 bases. Germline assignment: CDR1 MNHNS and CDR2 SASEGT. This CDR3 region has 16 residues. Trimming cost V 6 bases and J 5 bases; bases outside gene matches: 11. CDR3: CASSEPSGTGYQPQHF. DNA for the CDR3: TGTGCCAGCAGCGAACCCTCCGGGACAGGGTATCAGCCCCAGCATTTT.

This clonotype was detected only a few times. The V and J genes are TRBV29-1 and TRBJ2-7; D might be TRBD2 (6 bases). CDR1 and CDR2 from the germline V gene are SQVTM and ANQGSEA. This CDR3 is 15 amino acids long. V dropped 3 bases and J dropped 5 bases, with 20 bases sitting between them. The CDR3 nucleotides are TGCAGCGTTGACATCTGGCGAGGGCGGGGAAACGAGCAGTACTTC. Amino acid sequence: CSVDIWRGRGNEQYF.

This clonotype was observed at least ten times. The gene calls are TRBV20-1 and TRBJ2-1; D gene ambiguous. Germline-derived CDR1 and CDR2 are DFQATT and SNEGSKA (reference sequence). The germline V and J ends were trimmed by 3 bases and 10 bases, with 19 bases remaining between them. The CDR3 extends over 14 amino acids. CDR3 in amino acids: CSARRTDLLWEQFF. The CDR3 DNA reads as TGCAGTGCTAGGAGGACCGATTTGCTTTGGGAGCAGTTCTTC.

Turning to this clonotype: At one end the junction does not follow the germline gene, possibly because of a read error. The V and J genes are TRBV20-1 and TRBJ1-2; maybe TRBD1 (5 bases). This CDR3 is 13 amino acids long. Germline V gives CDR1 DFQATT, CDR2 SNEGSKA (reference sequence). The CDR3 DNA reads TGCGGTGCTACGGGACGGACAAACTATGGCTACACCTTC. Protein sequence: CGATGRTNYGYTF.

This clonotype was seen ten or more times. This chain links TRBV6-2 or TRBV6-3 with TRBJ2-7; 7 nucleotides agree with TRBD1. Per germline, CDR1 MNHEY and CDR2 SVGEGT. The CDR3 runs 14 residues. Trimming at V came to 2 bases and at J to 6 bases, leaving 7 bases not matched to a gene. This chain's CDR3 is CASSYQDRFREQYF. The CDR3 bases are TGTGCCAGCAGTTACCAGGACAGGTTTCGCGAGCAGTACTTC.

This clonotype was picked up many times. The chain is built from TRBV30 and TRBJ1-5; the D gene is possibly TRBD1 (5 bases). The CDR3 is 13 residues long. V was cut by 5 bases and J by 4 bases, with 12 bases left in between. From germline, CDR1 is GTSNPN and CDR2 SVGIG (reference sequence). CDR3 sequence reads: CAWDRGGNQPQHF. The CDR3, as DNA: TGTGCCTGGGACCGGGGGGGTAATCAGCCCCAGCATTTT.

This clonotype has ten or more counts. The V gene is TRBV29-1, the J gene TRBJ2-7; D remains unclear. Germline assignment: CDR1 SQVTM and CDR2 ANQGSEA. The CDR3 has 14 residues. V lost 4 bases and J 0 bases, leaving 13 bases between the germline ends. The CDR3 here is CSVAHSTSSYEQYF. The DNA of the CDR3 is TGCAGCGTTGCCCACTCGACTTCCTCCTACGAGCAGTACTTC.